The 15 T cell receptor beta chains given below trace back to one sample, sequenced in a study of neurological immune-mediated disorders. TCRdb ran MiXCR on the 5' RACE reads and lists one entry per CDR3 protein. The repertoire holds around 33,000 distinct CDR3 sequences, with around 21% as singletons. Sequenced sample: CD4+ T cells from blood. These TCRs come from a man in his fifties or sixties with HTLV-1-associated myelopathy (HAM/TSP).

This clonotype was recorded once. The chain links TRBV20-1 to TRBJ2-2; no definite D call. Germline V gene data show CDR1 as DFQATT and CDR2 as SNEGSKA (reference sequence). V was cut by 5 bases and J by 2 bases, with 9 bases left in between. The length of the CDR3 is 13 residues. The CDR3 spells CSASVVNTGELFF. CDR3 coding DNA: TGCAGTGCTTCGGTCGTTAACACCGGGGAGCTGTTTTTT.

This clonotype was seen more than once but under ten times. The chain employs TRBV7-9 and TRBJ1-2, with 7 bases lining up with TRBD1. J lost 4 bases, V lost 6 bases, and 5 bases had no gene match. The CDR3 runs to 13 residues. Germline V CDR1 and CDR2: SEHNR, FQNEAQ (reference sequence). The CDR3 DNA reads TGTGCCAGCAGACCGACAGGGAGCTATGGCTACACCTTC. Translation: CASRPTGSYGYTF.

At least ten counts were recorded for this clonotype. The V call is TRBV7-9, the J call TRBJ1-2; D gene ambiguous. The V gene lost 5 bases and the J gene lost 3 bases, with 13 bases spanning the gap. Per the germline V gene, CDR1 is SEHNR and CDR2 is FQNEAQ (reference sequence). This CDR3 spans 14 amino acids. The DNA of the CDR3 is TGTGCCAGCAGCCTCCCCCTCCTTGACTATGGCTACACCTTC. As protein: CASSLPLLDYGYTF.

The sample holds many counts of this clonotype. The rearrangement links TRBV20-1 to TRBJ2-1, with TRBD2 as a possible D gene (6 bases). Trimming took 1 base from V and 6 from J, leaving 10 bases between them. From germline, CDR1 is DFQATT and CDR2 SNEGSKA (reference sequence). This CDR3 is built from 13 residues. CDR3 loop: CSARGLGVNEQFF. The CDR3 DNA is TGCAGTGCTAGAGGACTAGGGGTCAATGAGCAGTTCTTC.

At least ten counts were recorded for this clonotype. This sequence joins TRBV20-1 and TRBJ2-4; perhaps TRBD1 as D (6 bases). There are 15 residues in the CDR3. V was clipped by 1 base and J by 0 bases, with 10 bases between them. Germline V lookup: CDR1 DFQATT, CDR2 SNEGSKA (reference sequence). The CDR3 is CSARGQALAKNIQYF. DNA for the CDR3: TGCAGTGCTAGAGGACAGGCCCTAGCCAAAAACATTCAGTACTTC.

This clonotype has ten or more counts. V usage is TRBV11-3 and J usage is TRBJ1-1, with a weak D call TRBD1 (5 bases). The ends were cut back, 4 bases at V and 4 bases at J, with 10 bases in the middle. Per germline, CDR1 SGHNT and CDR2 YENEEA. The CDR3 spans 13 residues. The CDR3 loop reads CASSSGEGTEAFF. DNA of the CDR3: TGTGCCAGCAGCTCGGGGGAAGGCACTGAAGCTTTCTTT.

The chain couples TRBV18 to TRBJ2-7; D not resolved. The CDR3 totals 12 residues. CDR1 is KGHSH and CDR2 is LQKENI in the germline V gene. Trimming shortened V by 6 bases and J by 7 bases, and 13 bases separated the two germline ends. CDR3 nucleotides: TGTGCCAGCTCCCTCAACAATCTAGAGCAGTACTTC. It codes for CASSLNNLEQYF.

There are many counts of this clonotype. The rearrangement uses TRBV6-5 and TRBJ2-5; weak D call: TRBD2 (5 bases). Germline assignment: CDR1 MNHEY and CDR2 SVGAGI. This CDR3 contains 12 residues. V lost 2 bases, J lost 5 bases, and 6 bases lay in between. DNA of the CDR3: TGTGCCAGCAGTTACCGAGGGGAGACCCAGTACTTC. Protein product: CASSYRGETQYF.

This clonotype came up many times. The rearrangement links TRBV2 to TRBJ2-3; 8 nucleotides agree with TRBD2. Germline lookup yields CDR1 SNHLY and CDR2 FYNNEI. The CDR3 totals 15 residues. V lost 1 base, J lost 5 bases, and 5 bases stayed unmatched. As DNA, the CDR3 is TGTGCCAGCAGTGAAGGTTCGGGAGGGGGAGATACGCAGTATTTT. Its translation: CASSEGSGGGDTQYF.

This chain links TRBV20-1 with TRBJ2-6; 9 nucleotides match TRBD1. CDR1 is DFQATT, CDR2 SNEGSKA, per germline (reference sequence). CDR3 length: 17 amino acids. V trimming: 1 base; J trimming: 0 bases; junction bases outside the gene matches: 4. DNA of the CDR3: TGCAGTGCTAGAGTAAGGGACAGGGACTCTGGGGCCAACGTCCTGACTTTC. Translated, it gives CSARVRDRDSGANVLTF.

This clonotype was recorded many times. This chain joins TRBV27 and TRBJ1-1; D remains ambiguous. The V gene lost 5 bases and the J gene lost 4 bases, with 11 bases spanning the gap. The CDR3 consists of 13 residues. CDR1 MNHEY and CDR2 SMNVEV come from the germline V gene (reference sequence). The DNA of the CDR3 is TGTGCCAGCAGTATAAGGGCCAGCACTGAAGCTTTCTTT. Amino acid sequence: CASSIRASTEAFF.

The rearrangement uses TRBV16 and TRBJ1-3; 7 bases are a match to TRBD1. Germline-derived CDR1 and CDR2 are KGHSY and FQNENV. Trimming at V came to 4 bases and at J to 1 base, leaving 4 bases not matched to a gene. The CDR3 spans 15 residues. The CDR3 DNA sequence: TGTGCCAGCAGCCGACAGACAGGGTCTGGAAACACCATATATTTT. Its translation: CASSRQTGSGNTIYF.

This clonotype was recorded at least ten times. J is TRBJ1-4 and V is TRBV27; the match to TRBD1 covers 10 bases. V was clipped by 3 bases and J by 7 bases; unmatched bases: 8. Germline CDR1 MNHEY, CDR2 SMNVEV (reference sequence). The CDR3 spans 16 residues. The DNA of the CDR3 is TGTGCCAGCAGTTTCTCCGGGACAGGGGTTGTTGAAAAACTGTTTTTT. This encodes CASSFSGTGVVEKLFF.

This clonotype has at least ten counts. This chain uses TRBV12-3 or TRBV12-4 with TRBJ2-3; 10 positions agree with TRBD1. The CDR3 is 17 amino acids. With 2 bases clipped from V and 4 bases from J, the junction kept 9 bases outside the gene matches. CDR3 coding DNA: TGTGCCAGCAGTTTATGGGGACAGGGGCGGCAATCAGATACGCAGTATTTT. This encodes CASSLWGQGRQSDTQYF.

This clonotype was counted ten times or more. The chain is built from TRBV3-1 and TRBJ2-7; perhaps TRBD2 as D (6 bases). V was pared by 1 base and J by 4 bases, with 11 bases between. Germline V gives CDR1 LGHDT, CDR2 YNNKEL (reference sequence). The CDR3 runs to 14 residues. The CDR3 DNA reads as TGTGCCAGCAGCCAAGTTGGGGGGAATTACGAGCAGTACTTC. Amino acids: CASSQVGGNYEQYF.